This TCR beta chain was identified during a study of blood T cell repertoires in COVID-19. Turning to the study itself: Sample material is recorded as cDNA or gDNA derived from T cells, B-cell-depleted T cells, or PBMCs.

In the authors' methods: Amplifying reference gene primers gave estimates of nucleated cell counts. Assay: immunoSEQ multiplex PCR; the TCRdb copy retains only in-frame clones and omits some. Clonal size and the V and J genes are those of that table, whereas D and trimming came from the DNA. The sample holds approximately 170,000 clones, approximately 90% seen once. The CDR3 has 15 amino acids. V lost 2 bases and J lost 5; bases outside the gene matches: 7. CDR1 is MNHEY, CDR2 SVGEGT, per germline. The sequenced material came from peripheral blood. This chain uses TRBV6-2 or TRBV6-3 with TRBJ1-1, with 8 bases lining up with TRBD1. The TCR sequence derives from a man between 18 and 35 years old with COVID-19, enrolled during active disease. The CDR3, as DNA: TGTGCCAGCAGTTACCCTGGGACAGGAGATACTGAAGCTTTCTTT. It codes for CASSYPGTGDTEAFF.